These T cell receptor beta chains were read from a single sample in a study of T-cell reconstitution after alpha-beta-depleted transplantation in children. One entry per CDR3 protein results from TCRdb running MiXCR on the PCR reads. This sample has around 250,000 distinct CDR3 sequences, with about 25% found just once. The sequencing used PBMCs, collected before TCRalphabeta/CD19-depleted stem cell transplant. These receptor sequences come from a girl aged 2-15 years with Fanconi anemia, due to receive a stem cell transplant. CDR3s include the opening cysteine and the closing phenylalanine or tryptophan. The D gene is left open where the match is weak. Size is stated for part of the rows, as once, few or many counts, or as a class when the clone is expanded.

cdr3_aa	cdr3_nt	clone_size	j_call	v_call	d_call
CASSYSGAGANVLTF	TGTGCCAGCAGTTACTCCGGAGCCGGGGCCAACGTCCTGACTTTC	many	TRBJ2-6	TRBV6-5	.
CASSYRGLAGVNEQFF	TGTGCCAGCAGTTACAGAGGACTAGCGGGAGTTAATGAGCAGTTCTTC	.	TRBJ2-1	TRBV6-5	TRBD2
CSVKRGAFNYGYTF	TGCAGCGTTAAGAGGGGCGCTTTTAACTATGGCTACACCTTC	.	TRBJ1-2	TRBV29-1	.
CASTGSSNQPQHF	TGTGCGTCGACAGGATCTAGCAATCAGCCCCAGCATTTT	.	TRBJ1-5	TRBV12-3/TRBV12-4	.
CASSLRTGRELGNQPQHF	TGTGCCAGCAGCTTGAGGACAGGGAGGGAGTTAGGCAATCAGCCCCAGCATTTT	.	TRBJ1-5	TRBV7-3	TRBD1
CASSWGISQPQHF	TGTGCCAGCAGTTGGGGTATTAGTCAGCCCCAGCATTTT	.	TRBJ1-5	TRBV27	.
CASSSSGAVQDTQYF	TGTGCCAGCAGCTCTAGCGGGGCAGTTCAAGATACGCAGTATTTT	many	TRBJ2-3	TRBV7-2	TRBD2
CASSLGLEGTQYF	TGCGCCAGCAGCCTGGGATTGGAAGGGACCCAGTACTTC	.	TRBJ2-5	TRBV5-1	.
CASSLASGRGSDTQYF	TGTGCCAGCAGCTTAGCGTCGGGGCGGGGCTCAGATACGCAGTATTTT	.	TRBJ2-3	TRBV7-6	.
CASKDSDSYNEQFF	TGTGCCAGCAAGGACTCTGACTCCTACAATGAGCAGTTCTTC	few	TRBJ2-1	TRBV6-1	.
CSARGLAGYNEQFF	TGCAGTGCTAGAGGACTAGCGGGATACAATGAGCAGTTCTTC	few	TRBJ2-1	TRBV20-1	TRBD2
CSVVTPGQGGLAGDPRPREQFF	TGCAGCGTTGTTACTCCGGGACAGGGGGGCCTAGCGGGTGATCCACGACCACGGGAGCAGTTCTTC	many	TRBJ2-1	TRBV29-1	TRBD1
CSANVTRSRGGPLYSTDTQYF	TGCAGTGCCAACGTAACCCGGAGTCGGGGGGGGCCCCTCTATAGCACAGATACGCAGTATTTT	many	TRBJ2-3	TRBV20-1	TRBD2
CATTLTETSHLTGELFF	TGTGCCACCACCTTGACCGAGACTAGCCATCTTACCGGGGAGCTGTTTTTT	few	TRBJ2-2	TRBV28	TRBD2
CASSYLAGGDSYNEQFF	TGCGCCAGCAGCTATCTAGCGGGAGGGGACTCCTACAATGAGCAGTTCTTC	many	TRBJ2-1	TRBV5-1	TRBD2
CASSIDLGTSFHEQFF	TGTGCCAGCAGTATCGACCTCGGGACTAGTTTTCATGAGCAGTTCTTC	few	TRBJ2-1	TRBV28	TRBD2
CASSPRNSRAYNEQFF	TGTGCCAGCAGCCCCAGGAACAGCAGGGCATACAATGAGCAGTTCTTC	.	TRBJ2-1	TRBV6-5	.
CASSLTWPGELFF	TGCGCCAGCAGCTTGACGTGGCCCGGGGAGCTGTTTTTT	.	TRBJ2-2	TRBV5-1	.
CSAYGDSGYYEQYF	TGCAGTGCTTATGGGGACTCCGGGTACTACGAGCAGTACTTC	many	TRBJ2-7	TRBV20-1	.
CATSRVKRDSTDTQYF	TGTGCCACCAGCAGAGTCAAACGGGATAGCACAGATACGCAGTATTTT	many	TRBJ2-3	TRBV15	.
CSVAYVGGTEAFF	TGCAGCGTTGCATACGTGGGGGGCACTGAAGCTTTCTTT	.	TRBJ1-1	TRBV29-1	.
CASSLDIGGARNIQYF	TGTGCCAGCAGTTTAGATATCGGGGGGGCGCGGAACATTCAGTACTTC	many	TRBJ2-4	TRBV12-3/TRBV12-4	TRBD2
CSVHTSNYEQYF	TGCAGCGTTCACACTAGCAATTACGAGCAGTACTTC	.	TRBJ2-7	TRBV29-1	.
CASSPGTLYTEAFF	TGTGCCAGCAGTCCTGGGACACTTTACACTGAAGCTTTCTTT	many	TRBJ1-1	TRBV12-3/TRBV12-4	.
CASSSQSAYEQYF	TGTGCCAGCAGCAGCCAGTCGGCCTACGAGCAGTACTTC	.	TRBJ2-7	TRBV7-3	.
CASSPPDRPNTEAFF	TGTGCCAGCAGCCCCCCGGACAGACCAAACACTGAAGCTTTCTTT	many	TRBJ1-1	TRBV7-2	.
CSADGTSDEQFF	TGCAGTGCTGACGGGACTAGCGATGAGCAGTTCTTC	.	TRBJ2-1	TRBV20-1	TRBD2
CSARDPSGRAYTDTQYF	TGCAGTGCTAGAGATCCCAGCGGGAGGGCCTACACAGATACGCAGTATTTT	.	TRBJ2-3	TRBV20-1	TRBD2